This T cell receptor beta chain comes out of a study of cytomegalovirus exposure and HLA in healthy donors. Clones were sequenced by immunoSEQ multiplex PCR, and TCRdb holds only the in-frame ones, with some missing. The sample has under 95,000 clones; just over 90% are singletons. V shed 4 bases and J 7 bases; nucleotides not matched to a gene: 3. This CDR3 contains 14 residues. The V gene's germline CDR1 is LNHDA and CDR2 SQIVND (reference sequence). The gene calls are TRBV19 and TRBJ1-4; 10 nucleotides align to TRBD1. The sequenced sample was PBMCs. This receptor was taken from a man between 25 and 39 years old in good health and CMV-seronegative. The CDR3 protein is CASSKTGGFEKLFF. The CDR3 DNA reads TGTGCCAGTAGTAAGACAGGGGGCTTTGAAAAACTGTTTTTT. Based on the CDR3 plus reference TRBV19 and TRBJ1-4, the full variable domain is DGGITQSPKYLFRKEGQNVTLSCEQNLNHDAMYWYRQDPGQGLRLIYYSQIVNDFQKGDIAEGYSVSREKKESFPLTVTSAQKNPTAFYLCASSKTGGFEKLFFGSGTQLSVL.